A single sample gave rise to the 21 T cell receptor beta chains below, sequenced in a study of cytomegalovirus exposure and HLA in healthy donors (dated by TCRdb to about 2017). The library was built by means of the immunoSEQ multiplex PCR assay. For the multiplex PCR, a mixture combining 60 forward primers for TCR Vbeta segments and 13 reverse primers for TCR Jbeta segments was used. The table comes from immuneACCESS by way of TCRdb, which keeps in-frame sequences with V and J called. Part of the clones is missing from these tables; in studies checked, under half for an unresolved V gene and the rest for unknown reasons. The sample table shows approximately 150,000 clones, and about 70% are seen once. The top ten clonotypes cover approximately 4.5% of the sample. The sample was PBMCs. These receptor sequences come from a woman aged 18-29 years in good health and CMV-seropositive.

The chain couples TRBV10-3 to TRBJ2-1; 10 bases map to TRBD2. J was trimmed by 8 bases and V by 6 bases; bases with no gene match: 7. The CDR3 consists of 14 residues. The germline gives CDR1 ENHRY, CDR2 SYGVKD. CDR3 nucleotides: TGTGCCATCAGGGCGAGCGGGGGGGCCGATGAGCAGTTCTTC. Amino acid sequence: CAIRASGGADEQFF.

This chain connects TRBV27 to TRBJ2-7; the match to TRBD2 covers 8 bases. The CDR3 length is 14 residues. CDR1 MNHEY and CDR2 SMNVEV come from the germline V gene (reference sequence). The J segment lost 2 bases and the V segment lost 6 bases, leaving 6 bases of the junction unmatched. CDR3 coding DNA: TGTGCCAGCAGACCGGCGGGGGGCCCCTACGAGCAGTACTTC. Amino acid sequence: CASRPAGGPYEQYF.

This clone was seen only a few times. CDR3: CASSPLDRGGTGELFF. The CDR3 bases are TGCGCCAGCAGCCCCCTAGACAGGGGGGGCACCGGGGAGCTGTTTTTT. The J gene is TRBJ2-2, the V gene TRBV5-1; 9 nucleotides align to TRBD1. The junction had 8 bases not matched to a gene; V was cut back by 4 bases and J by 4 bases. The CDR3 sequence is 16 residues long. Germline V gives CDR1 SGHRS, CDR2 YFSETQ.

CDR3 DNA: TGTGCCAGCAGCTTCCCGGGACTAGCGGGAGGGCGTGATCCGTTCTTC. Translated, it gives CASSFPGLAGGRDPFF. The chain couples TRBV7-2 to TRBJ2-1, with TRBD2 matching 16 bases. V lost 3 bases and J lost 15; bases outside the gene matches: 11. The germline gives CDR1 SGHTA, CDR2 FQGNSA. The CDR3 totals 16 residues.

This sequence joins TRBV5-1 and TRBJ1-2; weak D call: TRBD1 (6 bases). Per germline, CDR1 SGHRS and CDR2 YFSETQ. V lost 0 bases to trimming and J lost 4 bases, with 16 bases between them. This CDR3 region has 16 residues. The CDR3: CASSLEGQQGAYGYTF. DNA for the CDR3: TGCGCCAGCAGCTTGGAAGGACAGCAAGGGGCCTATGGCTACACCTTC.

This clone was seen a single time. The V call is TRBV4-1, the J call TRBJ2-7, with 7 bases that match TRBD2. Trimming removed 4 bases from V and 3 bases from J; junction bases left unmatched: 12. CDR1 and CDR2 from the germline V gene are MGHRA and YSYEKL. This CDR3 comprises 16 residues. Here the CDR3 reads CASSRNLAGAVYEQYF. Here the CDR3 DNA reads TGCGCCAGCAGCCGGAATTTAGCGGGTGCTGTCTACGAGCAGTACTTC.

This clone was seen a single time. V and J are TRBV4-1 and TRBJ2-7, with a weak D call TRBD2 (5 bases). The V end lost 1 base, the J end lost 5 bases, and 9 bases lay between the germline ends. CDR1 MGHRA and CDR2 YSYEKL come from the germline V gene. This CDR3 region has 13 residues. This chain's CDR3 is CASSQAGNHEQYF. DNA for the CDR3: TGCGCCAGCAGCCAAGCCGGGAACCACGAGCAGTACTTC.

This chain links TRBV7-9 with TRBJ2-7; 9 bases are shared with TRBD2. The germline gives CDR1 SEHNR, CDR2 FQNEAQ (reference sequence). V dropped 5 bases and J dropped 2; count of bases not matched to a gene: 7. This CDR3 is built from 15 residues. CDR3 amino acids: CASSPPTSGPYEQYF. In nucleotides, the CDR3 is TGTGCCAGCAGCCCACCAACTAGCGGGCCCTACGAGCAGTACTTC.

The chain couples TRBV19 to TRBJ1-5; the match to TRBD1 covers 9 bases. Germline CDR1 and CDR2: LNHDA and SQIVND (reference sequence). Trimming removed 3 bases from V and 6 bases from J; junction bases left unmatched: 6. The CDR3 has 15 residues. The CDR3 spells CASSIGTGRIQPQHF. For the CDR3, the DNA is TGTGCCAGTAGTATTGGGACAGGGAGAATTCAGCCCCAGCATTTT.

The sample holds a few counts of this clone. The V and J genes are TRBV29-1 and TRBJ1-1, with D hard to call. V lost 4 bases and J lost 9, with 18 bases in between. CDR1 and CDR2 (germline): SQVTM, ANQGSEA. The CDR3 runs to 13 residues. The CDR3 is CSVVGGLHRKAFF. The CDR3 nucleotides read TGCAGCGTTGTCGGCGGACTTCACCGGAAAGCTTTCTTT.

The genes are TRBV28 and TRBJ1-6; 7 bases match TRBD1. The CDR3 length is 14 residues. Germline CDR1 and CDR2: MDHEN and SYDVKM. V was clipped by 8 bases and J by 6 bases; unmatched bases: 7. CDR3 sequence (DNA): TGTGCCAGCGGATCCGGGACAGCTAATTCACCCCTCCACTTT. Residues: CASGSGTANSPLHF.

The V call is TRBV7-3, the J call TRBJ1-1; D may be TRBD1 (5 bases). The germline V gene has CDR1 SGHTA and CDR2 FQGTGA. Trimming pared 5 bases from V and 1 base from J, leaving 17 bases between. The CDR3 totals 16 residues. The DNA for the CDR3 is TGTGCCAGCAGCCTCGCGGGGGGACGAGGGAACACTGAAGCTTTCTTT. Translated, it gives CASSLAGGRGNTEAFF. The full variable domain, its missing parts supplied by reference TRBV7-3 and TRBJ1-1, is GAGVSQTPSNKVTEKGKYVELRCDPISGHTALYWYRQSLGQGPEFLIYFQGTGAADDSGLPNDRFFAVRPEGSVSTLKIQRTERGDSAVYLCASSLAGGRGNTEAFFGQGTRLTVV.

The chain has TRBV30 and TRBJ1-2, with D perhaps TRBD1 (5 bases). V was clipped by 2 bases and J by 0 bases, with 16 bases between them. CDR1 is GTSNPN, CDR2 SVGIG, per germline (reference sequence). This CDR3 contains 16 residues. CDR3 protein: CAWSRGTHLPNYGYTF. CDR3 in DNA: TGTGCCTGGAGTCGGGGGACCCACCTTCCTAACTATGGCTACACCTTC.

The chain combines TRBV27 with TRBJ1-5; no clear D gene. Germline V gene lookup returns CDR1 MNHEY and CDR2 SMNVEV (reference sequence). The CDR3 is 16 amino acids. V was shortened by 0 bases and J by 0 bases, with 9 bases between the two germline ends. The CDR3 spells CASSLSLQYSNQPQHF. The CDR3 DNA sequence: TGTGCCAGCAGTTTATCGCTCCAGTATAGCAATCAGCCCCAGCATTTT.

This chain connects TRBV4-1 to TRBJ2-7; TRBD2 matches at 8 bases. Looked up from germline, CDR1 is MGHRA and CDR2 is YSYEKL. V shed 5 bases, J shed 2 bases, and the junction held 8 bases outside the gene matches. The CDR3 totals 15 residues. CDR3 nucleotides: TGCGCCAGCAGCGCTATAGCGGGGTCACCCTACGAGCAGTACTTC. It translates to CASSAIAGSPYEQYF.

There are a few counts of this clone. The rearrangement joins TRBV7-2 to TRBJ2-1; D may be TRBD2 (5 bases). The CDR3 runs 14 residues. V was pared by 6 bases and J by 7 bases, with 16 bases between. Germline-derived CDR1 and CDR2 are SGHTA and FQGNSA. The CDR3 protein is CASSRGVSGNEQFF. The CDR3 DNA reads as TGTGCCAGCAGTCGGGGAGTGTCAGGAAATGAGCAGTTCTTC.

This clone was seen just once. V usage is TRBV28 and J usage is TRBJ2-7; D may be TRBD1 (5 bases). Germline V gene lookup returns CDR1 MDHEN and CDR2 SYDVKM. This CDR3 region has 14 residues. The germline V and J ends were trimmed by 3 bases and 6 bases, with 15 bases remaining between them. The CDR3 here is CASSLPVQVREQYF. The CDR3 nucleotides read TGTGCCAGCAGTTTGCCCGTACAGGTCCGCGAGCAGTACTTC.

The CDR3 DNA reads TGTGCCAGCAGCTTGCACAGGCAACCTGAAAAACTGTTTTTT. Protein product: CASSLHRQPEKLFF. This chain uses TRBV11-2 with TRBJ1-4; possibly TRBD1 for D (5 bases). CDR1 is SGHAT, CDR2 FQNNGV, per germline. This CDR3 contains 14 residues. The ends were cut back, 3 bases at V and 7 bases at J, with 12 bases in the middle.

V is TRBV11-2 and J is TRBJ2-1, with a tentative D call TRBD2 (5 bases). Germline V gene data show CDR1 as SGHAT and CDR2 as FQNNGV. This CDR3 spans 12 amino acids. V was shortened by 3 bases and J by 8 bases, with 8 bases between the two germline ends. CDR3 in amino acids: CASSFGSDEQFF. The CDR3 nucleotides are TGTGCCAGCAGCTTTGGGAGCGATGAGCAGTTCTTC.

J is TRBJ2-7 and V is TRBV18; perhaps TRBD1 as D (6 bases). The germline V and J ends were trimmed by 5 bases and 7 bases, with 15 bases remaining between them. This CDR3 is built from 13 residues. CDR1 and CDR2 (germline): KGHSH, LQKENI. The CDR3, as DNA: TGTGCCAGCTCAGAGTGGACAGACCGGGAGCAGTACTTC. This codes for CASSEWTDREQYF. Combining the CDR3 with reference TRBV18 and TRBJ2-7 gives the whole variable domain NAGVMQNPRHLVRRRGQEARLRCSPMKGHSHVYWYRQLPEEGLKFMVYLQKENIIDESGMPKERFSAEFPKEGPSILRIQQVVRGDSAAYFCASSEWTDREQYFGPGTRLTVT.

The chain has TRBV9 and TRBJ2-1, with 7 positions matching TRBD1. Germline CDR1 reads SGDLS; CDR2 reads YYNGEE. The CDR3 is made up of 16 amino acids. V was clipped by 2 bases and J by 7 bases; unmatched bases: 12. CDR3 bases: TGTGCCAGCAGCGTTGGGGGCCTTACGACAGGGAATGAGCAGTTCTTC. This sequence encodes CASSVGGLTTGNEQFF.